This is a list of T cell receptor beta chains from one sample in a study of T cells in localized non-small cell lung cancer. Some clones are missing from TCRdb's copy, which holds only in-frame ones; the method was immunoSEQ multiplex PCR. The sample includes about 11,000 clones, 70% to 90% of them seen just once. The specimen comprised peripheral blood, sampled before any cancer treatment. Every receptor here comes from a male donor aged 60 or over with stage III lung adenocarcinoma. The CDR3 runs from the conserved cysteine through the conserved F or W. D genes are given only for firm matches. Size tells how often a clone was seen (once, few, many) or the class of an expanded clone, and some rows leave it out.

TRBJ2-1 TRBV18 - - CASSPGGQGSYNEQFF TGTGCCAGCTCACCAGGGGGGCAAGGCTCCTACAATGAGCAGTTCTTC
TRBJ2-2 TRBV5-6 - - CASTRLGDGTGELFF TGTGCCAGCACCCGGTTGGGGGATGGGACCGGGGAGCTGTTTTTT
TRBJ1-4 TRBV21-1 - - CASSKRGQNEKLFF TGTGCCAGCAGCAAGAGGGGACAGAATGAAAAACTGTTTTTT
TRBJ2-5 TRBV29-1 - - CSVAKGQETQYF TGCAGCGTCGCGAAAGGCCAAGAGACCCAGTACTTC
TRBJ2-2 TRBV4-1 - - CASSQRGTSGELFF TGCGCCAGCAGCCAAAGAGGGACTTCTGGGGAGCTGTTTTTT
TRBJ1-3 TRBV15 - once CATSRYMSSGNTIYF TGTGCCACCAGCAGATATATGAGCTCTGGAAACACCATATATTTT
TRBJ1-6 TRBV18 TRBD1 - CASSPRQGPNNSPLHF TGTGCCAGCTCACCCAGACAGGGACCCAATAATTCACCCCTCCACTTT
TRBJ2-1 TRBV4-1 TRBD2 - CASSQASGGALKSSQFF TGCGCCAGCAGCCAAGCTAGCGGGGGGGCACTCAAATCCTCACAGTTCTTC
TRBJ2-3 TRBV7-2 TRBD2 - CASSLIPGLAGDTQYF TGTGCCAGCAGCTTAATACCGGGACTAGCGGGAGATACGCAGTATTTT
TRBJ1-2 TRBV19 TRBD1 - CASSMRGQKGYTF TGTGCCAGTAGTATGAGGGGACAGAAAGGCTACACCTTC
TRBJ2-1 TRBV11-1 - - CASSFGGEQFF TGTGCCAGCAGCTTCGGTGGTGAGCAGTTCTTC
TRBJ1-1 TRBV11-2 TRBD1 - CASTLSRGRGNTEAFF TGTGCCAGCACCCTATCCAGGGGGCGCGGGAACACTGAAGCTTTCTTT
TRBJ1-2 TRBV28 - few CASSFDGNYGYTF TGTGCCAGCAGTTTTGACGGGAACTATGGCTACACCTTC
TRBJ2-5 TRBV4-1 TRBD2 - CASSQSGGAFRETQYF TGCGCCAGCAGCCAGAGCGGGGGGGCCTTCAGGGAGACCCAGTACTTC
TRBJ1-2 TRBV6-5 - once CASSYSRGKGRGYTF TGTGCCAGCAGTTACTCAAGGGGGAAAGGGCGGGGCTACACCTTC